This is a list of T cell receptor beta chains from one sample in a study of shared clonotypes between healthy human individuals. Generated by immunoSEQ multiplex PCR, the TCRdb table keeps only in-frame clones and is missing some. Among some 1.4 million clones listed, around 97% were seen once. The source material was naive CD4+ T cells sorted from blood. The receptors derive from a young man in good health. The CDR3 runs from the conserved cysteine through the conserved F or W. Each record gives: CDR3 length, J gene, V gene, clone size, D gene, CDR3 DNA, CDR3 protein. The D gene is left open where the match is weak. Clone size is not always given. Where it is, it says once, few, many or a class for expanded clones.

17,TRBJ1-2,TRBV15,NA,NA,TGTGCCACCAGCAGAGATTTCCTAGACACGGGAGCCCTAGGCTACACCTTC,CATSRDFLDTGALGYTF
12,TRBJ1-2,TRBV19,NA,NA,TGTGCCAGCCGCGGGGGCGTCTATGGCTACACCTTC,CASRGGVYGYTF
13,TRBJ1-2,TRBV11-2,NA,NA,TGTGCCAGCAGCTTAGGGTGGGGCTATGGCTACACCTTC,CASSLGWGYGYTF
14,TRBJ1-4,TRBV7-2,NA,NA,TGTGCCAGCAGCAAGGACGTTGCTAATGAAAAACTGTTTTTT,CASSKDVANEKLFF
13,TRBJ2-5,TRBV28,NA,NA,TGTGCCAGCAGTTTAAGTAGACGGGGGACCCAGTACTTC,CASSLSRRGTQYF
15,TRBJ1-3,TRBV7-2,NA,TRBD1,TGTGCCAGCAGCACCCGGACAGGGATTGGAAACACCATATATTTT,CASSTRTGIGNTIYF
14,TRBJ2-5,TRBV18,NA,NA,TGTGCCAGCTCACCTCAGGGGCAACGGGAGACCCAGTACTTC,CASSPQGQRETQYF
14,TRBJ1-4,TRBV15,once,NA,TGTGCCACCAGCAAGGGAGGGACTAATGAAAAACTGTTTTTT,CATSKGGTNEKLFF
18,TRBJ1-4,TRBV19,NA,TRBD1,TGTGCCAGTAGCTATCTAACCGGGACAGGGAGGACTGGTGAAAAACTGTTTTTT,CASSYLTGTGRTGEKLFF
14,TRBJ2-7,TRBV6-1,NA,NA,TGTGCCAGCAGTCGGCAGGAGGGTTCCTACGAGCAGTACTTC,CASSRQEGSYEQYF
12,TRBJ2-3,TRBV29-1,NA,NA,TGCAGCGTTGGGCTCGGGACAGATACGCAGTATTTT,CSVGLGTDTQYF
15,TRBJ2-7,TRBV11-2,NA,NA,TGTGCCAGCAGCTTAGGGTTGGTCTTCTCCTACGAGCAGTACTTC,CASSLGLVFSYEQYF
12,TRBJ2-1,TRBV28,NA,NA,TGTGCCACCCGACTAGTTGGCTTTGAGCAGTTCTTC,CATRLVGFEQFF
17,TRBJ2-2,TRBV11-2,NA,TRBD2,TGTGCCAGCAGCTTCACCGGCGGGAGCCACCTCACCGGGGAGCTGTTTTTT,CASSFTGGSHLTGELFF
13,TRBJ2-4,TRBV7-8,once,NA,TGTGCCAGCAGCTTGCGGAGGGGGAACATTCAGTACTTC,CASSLRRGNIQYF
15,TRBJ2-1,TRBV7-3,NA,NA,TGTGCCAGCAGCTATCAGGCGGTACTCTACAATGAGCAGTTCTTC,CASSYQAVLYNEQFF
12,TRBJ2-2,TRBV19,NA,NA,TGTGCCAGTAGGGCAAGGGGCGGGGAGCTGTTTTTT,CASRARGGELFF
14,TRBJ2-7,TRBV5-5,NA,NA,TGTGCCAGCAGCTTGGCGGCCAGGACCTACGAGCAGTACTTC,CASSLAARTYEQYF
12,TRBJ2-1,TRBV11-2,NA,NA,TGTGCCAGCAGCTCATTCTACAATGAGCAGTTCTTC,CASSSFYNEQFF
16,TRBJ1-1,TRBV5-1,once,TRBD1,TGCGCCAGCAGCGTGAGACAGGGGTCACCCCGGGCGCAAGCTTTCTTT,CASSVRQGSPRAQAFF
17,TRBJ2-7,TRBV10-2,NA,TRBD1,TGCGCCAGCAGTCACCGGGACAGGGGATATCCTAAGTACGAGCAGTACTTC,CASSHRDRGYPKYEQYF
12,TRBJ2-5,TRBV27,NA,TRBD1,TGTGCCGCCGGGACAGGCCAAGAGACCCAGTACTTC,CAAGTGQETQYF
13,TRBJ1-2,TRBV2,NA,TRBD1,TGTGCCGACCAGGGACAGGGGATCTATGGCTACACCTTC,CADQGQGIYGYTF
13,TRBJ2-4,TRBV25-1,NA,NA,TGTGCCAGCACTGAGCATGGGAAAAACATTCAGTACTTC,CASTEHGKNIQYF
16,TRBJ2-7,TRBV5-1,NA,TRBD2,TGCGCCAGCAGCCTGACCCCGGGACTAGCGGGGTACGAGCAGTACTTC,CASSLTPGLAGYEQYF
16,TRBJ2-1,TRBV30,NA,NA,TGTGCCTGGAGCCTCACAACCGACTTATATTACAATGAGCAGTTCTTC,CAWSLTTDLYYNEQFF
16,TRBJ2-7,TRBV5-4,NA,TRBD2,TGTGCCAGCAGCCAAGGTGCGGCTAGCGGGAGTTGGGAGCAGTACTTC,CASSQGAASGSWEQYF
14,TRBJ2-5,TRBV25-1,NA,TRBD2,TGTGCCAGCAGTGAAGGCGGGAGGGGGGAGACCCAGTACTTC,CASSEGGRGETQYF
11,TRBJ2-7,TRBV29-1,NA,TRBD1,TGCAGCGTCAGGACAGGATGGGAGCAGTACTTC,CSVRTGWEQYF
14,TRBJ2-5,TRBV7-6,NA,NA,TGTGCCAGCAGCTCCCCTGGAAGGGGAGAGACCCAGTACTTC,CASSSPGRGETQYF
12,TRBJ2-1,TRBV2,NA,NA,TGTGCCAGCAGTAGAGAGGCGGATGAGCAGTTCTTC,CASSREADEQFF
13,TRBJ1-2,TRBV28,NA,NA,TGTGCCAGCAGTTTATTGGCCCCTGTTAGCTACACCTTC,CASSLLAPVSYTF
15,TRBJ1-2,TRBV18,NA,TRBD1,TGTGCCAGCTCACCTTTGGACAGGGGGGGCAATGGCTACACCTTC,CASSPLDRGGNGYTF
15,TRBJ2-2,TRBV9,NA,TRBD2,TGTGCCAGCAGCGTAGCAGCGGGAGGTGCCGGGGAGCTGTTTTTT,CASSVAAGGAGELFF
13,TRBJ2-3,TRBV5-4,NA,NA,TGTGCCAGCAGCGACACTAGCACAGATACGCAGTATTTT,CASSDTSTDTQYF
16,TRBJ2-1,TRBV7-2,NA,TRBD2,TGTGCCAGCAGCCCAGGGACTAGCGGGAAGTGGGATGAGCAGTTCTTC,CASSPGTSGKWDEQFF
16,TRBJ1-2,TRBV5-1,once,TRBD1,TGCGCCAGCAGCGGAGGACAGGGGGCCCCGAGGGATGGCTACACCTTC,CASSGGQGAPRDGYTF
14,TRBJ2-7,TRBV28,NA,TRBD1,TGTGCCAGCAGTTTCCGGGACAGACATTACGAGCAGTACTTC,CASSFRDRHYEQYF
14,TRBJ2-7,TRBV6-1,NA,NA,TGTGCCAGCAGTGAAGGTCTGGGGAGGTACGAGCAGTACTTC,CASSEGLGRYEQYF
14,TRBJ1-4,TRBV5-1,NA,NA,TGCGCCAGCAGGGAGATGGCCACTAATGAAAAACTGTTTTTT,CASREMATNEKLFF
18,TRBJ2-1,TRBV27,NA,TRBD1,TGTGCCAGCACCAGTTTCCGGGGTGGGACAGAGGTGTACAATGAGCAGTTCTTC,CASTSFRGGTEVYNEQFF
14,TRBJ1-5,TRBV7-2,NA,NA,TGTGCCAGCAGCTTATTTATCAGAAATCAGCCCCAGCATTTT,CASSLFIRNQPQHF
14,TRBJ2-2,TRBV13,NA,NA,TGTGCCAGCAGCAAAGACAGGTTCACCGGGGAGCTGTTTTTT,CASSKDRFTGELFF
16,TRBJ2-3,TRBV5-1,NA,TRBD2,TGCGCCAGCAGCCCTGGACTAGCGGCGAGCACAGATACGCAGTATTTT,CASSPGLAASTDTQYF
12,TRBJ2-7,TRBV30,NA,TRBD2,TGTGCCTCCGGGACTAGCCCCTACGAGCAGTACTTC,CASGTSPYEQYF
16,TRBJ1-5,TRBV5-5,once,TRBD1,TGTGCCAGCAGCTTGGTGGCGACAGGGGGGAATCAGCCCCAGCATTTT,CASSLVATGGNQPQHF
16,TRBJ2-1,TRBV5-4,NA,TRBD1,TGTGCCAGCAGCACCGGACAGGGGAGGACGGACAATGAGCAGTTCTTC,CASSTGQGRTDNEQFF
17,TRBJ2-7,TRBV18,NA,TRBD1,TGTGCCAGCTCACCAATTATGGGACAGTGGGATGGCTACGAGCAGTACTTC,CASSPIMGQWDGYEQYF
13,TRBJ1-1,TRBV14,NA,NA,TGTGCCAGCAGCCAAGATCTGAACACTGAAGCTTTCTTT,CASSQDLNTEAFF
20,TRBJ2-3,TRBV30,NA,TRBD2,TGTGCCTGGAAAATCCGCAAATCCGTGCTAGCGGGAGCAATCACAGATACGCAGTATTTT,CAWKIRKSVLAGAITDTQYF
13,TRBJ2-4,TRBV29-1,NA,NA,TGCAGCGTGGGGGGTCGGGCCAAAAACATTCAGTACTTC,CSVGGRAKNIQYF
13,TRBJ2-5,TRBV18,NA,NA,TGTGCCAGCTCACCTATGAGTGAAGAGACCCAGTACTTC,CASSPMSEETQYF
12,TRBJ1-2,TRBV29-1,NA,TRBD1,TGCAGCACAGGACAGGGAGGATCTGGCTACACCTTC,CSTGQGGSGYTF
15,TRBJ1-1,TRBV9,NA,NA,TGTGCCAGCAGCGTAGCGCCGGCTATGAACACTGAAGCTTTCTTT,CASSVAPAMNTEAFF
15,TRBJ1-5,TRBV6-5,NA,NA,TGTGCCAGCAGTTACTCGCCACAGGGTGGTCAGCCCCAGCATTTT,CASSYSPQGGQPQHF
15,TRBJ1-3,TRBV5-6,once,TRBD1,TGTGCCAGCCAGGGACAGGGAACCTTTTTAAACACCATATATTTT,CASQGQGTFLNTIYF
15,TRBJ2-3,TRBV27,NA,NA,TGTGCCAGCAGTTTGGTGGGCTCTAGCACAGATACGCAGTATTTT,CASSLVGSSTDTQYF
15,TRBJ2-4,TRBV25-1,once,TRBD1,TGTGCCAGCAGTTATAACAGGGGGGATTGGGACATTCAGTACTTC,CASSYNRGDWDIQYF